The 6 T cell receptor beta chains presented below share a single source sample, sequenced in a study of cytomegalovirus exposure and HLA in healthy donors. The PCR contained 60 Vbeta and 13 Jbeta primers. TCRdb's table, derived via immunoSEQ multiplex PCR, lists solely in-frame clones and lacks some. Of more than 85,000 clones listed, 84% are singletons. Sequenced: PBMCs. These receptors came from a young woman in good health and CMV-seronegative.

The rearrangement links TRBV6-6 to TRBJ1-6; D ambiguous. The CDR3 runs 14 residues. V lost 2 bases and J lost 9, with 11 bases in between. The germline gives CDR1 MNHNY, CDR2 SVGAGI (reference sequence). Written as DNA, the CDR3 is TGTGCCAGCAGTTACGGTGTGGTCGGTTCACCCCTCCACTTT. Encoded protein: CASSYGVVGSPLHF.

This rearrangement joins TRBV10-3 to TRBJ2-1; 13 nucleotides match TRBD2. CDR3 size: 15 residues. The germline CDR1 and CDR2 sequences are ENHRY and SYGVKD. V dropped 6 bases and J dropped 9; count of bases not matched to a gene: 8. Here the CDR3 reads CAISPGLAGSGEQFF. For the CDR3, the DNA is TGTGCCATCAGCCCGGGACTAGCGGGGAGCGGTGAGCAGTTCTTC.

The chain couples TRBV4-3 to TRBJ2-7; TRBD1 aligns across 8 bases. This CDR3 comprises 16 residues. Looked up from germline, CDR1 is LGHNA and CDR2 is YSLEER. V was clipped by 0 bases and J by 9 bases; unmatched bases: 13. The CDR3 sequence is CASSQDSVDRDFGQYF. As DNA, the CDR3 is TGCGCCAGCAGCCAAGATTCTGTGGACAGGGACTTCGGGCAGTACTTC.

CDR3 residues: CASNRGTANEKLFF. CDR3 bases: TGCGCCAGCAACCGAGGGACAGCAAATGAAAAACTGTTTTTT. The chain couples TRBV5-1 to TRBJ1-4; 7 nucleotides align to TRBD1. Trimming cost V 6 bases and J 5 bases; bases outside gene matches: 7. This CDR3 contains 14 residues. Germline V gene data show CDR1 as SGHRS and CDR2 as YFSETQ.

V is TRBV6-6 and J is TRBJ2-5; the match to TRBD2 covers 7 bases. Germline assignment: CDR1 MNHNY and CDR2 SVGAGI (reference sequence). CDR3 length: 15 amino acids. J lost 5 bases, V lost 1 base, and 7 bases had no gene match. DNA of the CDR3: TGTGCCAGCAGTTACTTAGCCGGGGGAGGGGAGACCCAGTACTTC. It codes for CASSYLAGGGETQYF.

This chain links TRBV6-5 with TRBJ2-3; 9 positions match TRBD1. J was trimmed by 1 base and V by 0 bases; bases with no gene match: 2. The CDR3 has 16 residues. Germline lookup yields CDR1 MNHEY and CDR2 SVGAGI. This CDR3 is CASSYSRTGGTDTQYF. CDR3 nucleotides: TGTGCCAGCAGTTACTCACGGACAGGGGGCACAGATACGCAGTATTTT.